This is a list of T cell receptor beta chains from one sample in a study of post-analysis software for immune sequencing data. TCRdb re-analysed the PCR reads in MiXCR, keeping a single row per CDR3 protein. The sample gives 380,000 or so distinct CDR3 sequences, approximately 38% of which show up once; roughly 13% is in the top ten. Sequencing was done on a sample of blood. The receptors were sampled from a girl aged 5 to 17 with multiple sclerosis. CDR3s include the opening cysteine and the closing phenylalanine or tryptophan. A D gene is named only where the DNA matches it firmly. Where a row states a size, it is once, few, many or the class of an expanded clone; other rows omit it.

TRBV19	-	-	TRBJ1-1	15	CASSTRTPMNTEAFF	TGTGCCAGTAGTACAAGGACGCCGATGAACACTGAAGCTTTCTTT
TRBV28	TRBD1	few	TRBJ1-2	15	CASSSGDRGNDGYTF	TGTGCCAGCAGTTCGGGGGACAGGGGGAACGATGGCTACACCTTC
TRBV12-3/TRBV12-4	-	many	TRBJ2-7	14	CASRRLSGGLEQYF	TGTGCCAGCAGGCGCCTTTCCGGGGGGCTCGAGCAGTACTTC
TRBV12-3/TRBV12-4	-	few	TRBJ1-1	11	CASTLGEEAFF	TGTGCCAGCACCCTCGGCGAGGAGGCTTTCTTT
TRBV20-1	TRBD2	-	TRBJ2-3	14	CSARGRGGGDTQYF	TGCAGTGCTAGGGGGCGGGGGGGCGGAGATACGCAGTATTTT
TRBV12-3/TRBV12-4	TRBD1	-	TRBJ1-1	15	CASTLTGQMNTEAFF	TGTGCCAGCACTTTGACGGGACAGATGAACACTGAAGCTTTCTTT
TRBV12-3/TRBV12-4	-	few	TRBJ1-1	13	CASSSRSHTEAFF	TGTGCCAGCAGTTCCCGTAGCCACACTGAAGCTTTCTTT
TRBV5-6	TRBD1	-	TRBJ1-1	15	CASSRQMTGSPEAFF	TGTGCCAGCAGCCGACAGATGACAGGGTCCCCTGAAGCTTTCTTT
TRBV27	-	few	TRBJ2-7	13	CASSYKEPYEQYF	TGTGCCAGCAGTTACAAGGAACCCTACGAGCAGTACTTC
TRBV2	TRBD1	-	TRBJ1-1	14	CASRTKGANTEAFF	TGTGCCAGCAGGACAAAGGGGGCGAACACTGAAGCTTTCTTT
TRBV7-9	-	-	TRBJ1-4	14	CASSPGVANEKLFF	TGTGCCAGCAGCCCAGGGGTGGCTAATGAAAAACTGTTTTTT
TRBV27	-	once	TRBJ1-5	15	CASNLYRASNQPQHF	TGTGCCAGCAATTTATATCGGGCAAGCAATCAGCCCCAGCATTTT
TRBV28	-	-	TRBJ2-7	15	CASSTSGTPVYEQYF	-
TRBV3-1	-	once	TRBJ2-1	14	CASSQQPNQETQFF	TGTGCCAGCAGCCAACAACCCAACCAAGAGACCCAGTTCTTC
TRBV4-1	TRBD1	few	TRBJ1-2	15	CASSPWTGGDRGYTF	TGCGCCAGCAGCCCATGGACAGGAGGGGATCGTGGCTACACCTTC
TRBV7-9	-	-	TRBJ2-5	15	CASSFGISYQETQYF	TGTGCCAGCAGCTTTGGGATATCCTACCAAGAGACCCAGTACTTC
TRBV20-1	TRBD2	-	TRBJ2-7	13	CSARTSGVHEQYF	TGCAGTGCTCGGACTAGCGGGGTACACGAGCAGTACTTC
TRBV7-2	-	few	TRBJ2-5	14	CASSLRSGRETQYF	TGTGCCAGCAGCCTGCGTTCGGGGAGGGAGACCCAGTACTTC
TRBV14	-	-	TRBJ1-1	15	CASSQWTGLNTEAFF	TGTGCCAGCAGCCAATGGACCGGACTGAACACTGAAGCTTTCTTT
TRBV5-1	-	many	TRBJ2-5	15	CASSSGQVLQETQYF	TGCGCCAGCAGCTCAGGACAAGTTTTACAAGAGACCCAGTACTTC
TRBV9	TRBD2	many	TRBJ2-3	13	CASTGRGTDTQYF	TGTGCCAGCACCGGGCGGGGGACAGATACGCAGTATTTT
TRBV20-1	-	few	TRBJ2-1	13	CSARDRDYNEQFF	TGCAGTGCTAGGGACAGAGACTACAATGAGCAGTTCTTC
TRBV20-1	-	-	TRBJ1-5	15	CSARDRLGLYGAQHF	TGCAGTGCTAGAGACCGCCTCGGGCTCTATGGGGCCCAGCATTTT
TRBV4-1	TRBD2	-	TRBJ2-3	17	CASSRPYSGGAADTQYF	TGCGCCAGCAGCCGACCGTATAGCGGGGGGGCCGCAGATACGCAGTATTTT
TRBV15	-	-	TRBJ2-1	16	CATSRDLGGVVNEQFF	TGTGCCACCAGCAGAGATCTGGGGGGCGTTGTCAATGAGCAGTTCTTC
TRBV20-1	TRBD1	few	TRBJ2-5	13	CSARTGHQETQYF	TGCAGTGCTCGGACAGGGCACCAAGAGACCCAGTACTTC
TRBV6-2/TRBV6-3	-	-	TRBJ1-1	15	CASSYRPGGGTEAFF	TGTGCCAGCAGTTATCGCCCGGGAGGAGGCACTGAAGCTTTCTTT
TRBV5-1	TRBD1	-	TRBJ1-1	14	CASSISQGATEAFF	TGCGCCAGCAGCATCTCACAGGGGGCCACTGAAGCTTTCTTT
TRBV5-1	TRBD1	few	TRBJ1-4	15	CASSLTGEPREKLFF	TGCGCCAGCAGCCTGACAGGGGAACCCCGTGAAAAACTGTTTTTT
TRBV4-1	TRBD2	-	TRBJ2-7	18	CASSQELAGDLTSYEQYF	TGCGCCAGCAGCCAAGAACTAGCGGGGGACTTAACATCCTACGAGCAGTACTTC
TRBV7-3	-	-	TRBJ2-1	17	CASSLTRVSETGNEQFF	TGTGCCAGCAGCTTAACCCGTGTTTCAGAAACAGGAAATGAGCAGTTCTTC
TRBV19	TRBD1	few	TRBJ1-5	15	CASSKLRQGGQPQHF	TGTGCCAGTAGCAAATTAAGACAGGGTGGTCAGCCCCAGCATTTT
TRBV4-1	-	-	TRBJ1-4	17	CASSQEGQEATNEKLFF	TGCGCCAGCAGCCAAGAGGGCCAAGAAGCAACTAATGAAAAACTGTTTTTT
TRBV5-1	TRBD1	-	TRBJ1-6	15	CASSRQGQIGSPLHF	TGCGCCAGCAGCAGACAGGGGCAAATCGGTTCACCCCTCCACTTT
TRBV10-2	TRBD2	-	TRBJ2-5	15	CASLGRAGGQETQYF	TGCGCCAGCCTCGGACGAGCGGGGGGACAAGAGACCCAGTACTTC
TRBV5-6	TRBD2	many	TRBJ2-3	15	CASSLGLAGLDTQYF	TGTGCCAGCAGCCTTGGACTAGCGGGGTTAGATACGCAGTATTTT
TRBV7-2	-	-	TRBJ2-7	13	CASSLSESYEQYF	TGTGCCAGCAGCCTGTCGGAGTCTTACGAGCAGTACTTC